Below, 21 T cell receptor beta chains from the same sample are listed, as sequenced in a study of shared T cell receptors in the human thymus (dated by TCRdb to about 2021). The library was obtained by the immunoSEQ multiplex PCR assay. TCRdb carries this immuneACCESS record with in-frame sequences only. Its versions omit some clonotypes, under half of them owing to an unresolved V gene in the studies checked, with the rest unexplained. The sample profile shows roughly 500,000 clones; roughly 74% of them were found once. Clones ranked in the top ten supply about 0.013% of the sample. Separately, the same data were catalogued under a study of human thymus T cells.

What was sequenced was thymocytes. Receptor source: a boy less than two years old with a congenital heart defect. Donor details come from another sample of the same person, matched by shared clones.

This chain connects TRBV5-5 to TRBJ1-1; D uncertain. This CDR3 contains 15 residues. Germline-derived CDR1 and CDR2 are SGHKS and YYEKEE (reference sequence). The ends were cut back, 6 bases at V and 0 bases at J, with 15 bases in the middle. The CDR3 nucleotides read TGTGCCAGCATCCCCGGAGGGCGCATGAACACTGAAGCTTTCTTT. This gives the protein CASIPGGRMNTEAFF.

The chain joins TRBV5-6 to TRBJ2-1; possibly TRBD2 for D (5 bases). Germline loops: CDR1 SGHDT, CDR2 YYEEEE. The CDR3 extends over 13 amino acids. The ends were cut back, 5 bases at V and 5 bases at J, with 11 bases in the middle. CDR3 coding DNA: TGTGCCAGCAGTCGTGTAGCGAACAATGAGCAGTTCTTC. Residues: CASSRVANNEQFF.

The CDR3 DNA sequence: TGTGCCAGCAGTTTATCCCGGACTAGCGGGAGGGTGTTCAATGAGCAGTTCTTC. Protein sequence: CASSLSRTSGRVFNEQFF. The rearrangement joins TRBV27 to TRBJ2-1; 15 nucleotides match TRBD2. Germline CDR1 and CDR2: MNHEY and SMNVEV (reference sequence). This CDR3 region has 18 residues. V shed 0 bases and J 6 bases; nucleotides not matched to a gene: 6.

This clone came up a few times. J is TRBJ2-1 and V is TRBV6-5, with 9 bases that match TRBD2. Germline V gene lookup returns CDR1 MNHEY and CDR2 SVGAGI. The CDR3 spans 15 residues. Germline trimming cut 2 bases from V and 6 bases from J; bases unmatched to any gene: 5. The chain's CDR3 is CASSYEGTSSNEQFF. DNA of the CDR3: TGTGCCAGCAGTTACGAGGGGACTAGCAGCAATGAGCAGTTCTTC.

This clone came up a few times. J is TRBJ1-3 and V is TRBV18, with D hard to call. The CDR3 covers 15 residues. Trimming removed 4 bases from V and 0 bases from J, with 10 bases in between. The germline V gene has CDR1 KGHSH and CDR2 LQKENI. CDR3 in amino acids: CASSRTGDSGNTIYF. As DNA, the CDR3 is TGTGCCAGCTCACGGACGGGAGACTCTGGAAACACCATATATTTT.

The chain has TRBV27 and TRBJ1-1, with no clear D. Germline V gives CDR1 MNHEY, CDR2 SMNVEV (reference sequence). The CDR3 extends over 14 amino acids. The V gene lost 5 bases and the J gene lost 7 bases, with 17 bases spanning the gap. The CDR3 loop is CASSPRKGEGEAFF. The CDR3 DNA sequence: TGTGCCAGCAGTCCCCGGAAGGGTGAGGGTGAAGCTTTCTTT.

V is TRBV11-3 and J is TRBJ1-2; the D is unclear. The CDR3 runs to 13 residues. Germline V lookup: CDR1 SGHNT, CDR2 YENEEA. Trimming shortened V by 1 base and J by 7 bases, and 10 bases separated the two germline ends. CDR3 amino acids: CASSLAREGGYTF. The CDR3 DNA follows: TGTGCCAGCAGCTTAGCCCGGGAGGGTGGCTACACCTTC.

The chain couples TRBV9 to TRBJ2-5; 14 bases map to TRBD2. The CDR3 is 17 amino acids. J lost 0 bases, V lost 4 bases, and 5 bases had no gene match. CDR1 is SGDLS, CDR2 YYNGEE, per germline. This CDR3 is CASSPRGLAGDQETQYF. The CDR3 bases are TGTGCCAGCAGCCCTCGGGGACTAGCGGGAGACCAAGAGACCCAGTACTTC.

This sequence joins TRBV27 and TRBJ1-1; 12 bases align to TRBD1. This CDR3 is built from 15 residues. The germline CDR1 and CDR2 sequences are MNHEY and SMNVEV (reference sequence). Germline trimming cut 6 bases from V and 1 base from J; bases unmatched to any gene: 3. The CDR3 sequence is CASRPGQGANTEAFF. CDR3 nucleotide sequence: TGTGCCAGCAGACCGGGACAGGGGGCGAACACTGAAGCTTTCTTT.

This chain links TRBV27 with TRBJ2-6; 7 nucleotides agree with TRBD2. Germline-derived CDR1 and CDR2 are MNHEY and SMNVEV (reference sequence). The trim removed 3 bases at V and 3 bases at J, leaving 8 bases unmatched. This CDR3 is 17 amino acids long. The DNA of the CDR3 is TGTGCCAGCAGTTTGGGCGGGAGAAGGGGTGGGGCCAACGTCCTGACTTTC. This gives the protein CASSLGGRRGGANVLTF.

The rearrangement links TRBV7-9 to TRBJ1-1, with 10 bases matching TRBD1. The CDR3 runs 15 residues. V shed 3 bases, J shed 1 base, and the junction held 2 bases outside the gene matches. The V gene's germline CDR1 is SEHNR and CDR2 FQNEAQ (reference sequence). The CDR3 nucleotides read TGTGCCAGCAGCTTGGGGACAGGGGAGAACACTGAAGCTTTCTTT. This encodes CASSLGTGENTEAFF.

This clone was picked up a small number of times. The V and J genes are TRBV15 and TRBJ1-5; a possible D gene is TRBD1 (5 bases). CDR3 size: 18 residues. Germline values: CDR1 LNHNV, CDR2 YYDKDF (reference sequence). V lost 2 bases and J lost 2, with 19 bases in between. Here the CDR3 reads CATSRHSEGVLGNQPQHF. The CDR3 DNA is TGTGCCACCAGCAGACACTCTGAAGGGGTCCTAGGCAATCAGCCCCAGCATTTT.

V is TRBV9 and J is TRBJ2-5; TRBD2 might be the D (7 bases). The V gene's germline CDR1 is SGDLS and CDR2 YYNGEE. V was trimmed by 1 base and J by 4 bases, leaving 11 bases between them. The CDR3 is made up of 14 amino acids. For the CDR3, the DNA is TGTGCCAGCAGCGTAAACAGGGAGGGAGAGACCCAGTACTTC. Translating gives CASSVNREGETQYF.

In regard to this clone: At one end the junction does not follow the germline gene, possibly because of a read error. The chain couples TRBV15 to TRBJ2-2; possible D gene TRBD2, 7 bases. The CDR3 contains 15 residues. Per the germline V gene, CDR1 is LNHNV and CDR2 is YYDKDF (reference sequence). CDR3 bases: TGTGCCACCAGCAGAGTGGGGGGGGGCACCGAGGAGCTGTTTTTT. Its translation is CATSRVGGGTEELFF.

This clone was recorded only once. The gene calls are TRBV7-2 and TRBJ2-7, with a weak D call TRBD1 (5 bases). The germline V gene has CDR1 SGHTA and CDR2 FQGNSA. V gave up 3 bases and J gave up 1 base, with 13 bases separating them. The CDR3 loop spans 15 amino acids. CDR3 region: CASSLKGLPSYEQYF. CDR3 coding DNA: TGTGCCAGCAGCTTGAAGGGGTTGCCTTCCTACGAGCAGTACTTC.

The chain uses TRBV5-1 and TRBJ2-1; no firm D call. The CDR3 has 11 amino acids. Trimming took 4 bases from V and 6 from J, leaving 5 bases between them. Germline loops: CDR1 SGHRS, CDR2 YFSETQ. DNA for the CDR3: TGCGCCAGCAGCACACCCAATGAGCAGTTCTTC. It yields the protein CASSTPNEQFF.

The V call is TRBV27, the J call TRBJ2-1; 7 bases map to TRBD2. V shed 4 bases, J shed 0 bases, and the junction held 9 bases outside the gene matches. CDR1 and CDR2 from the germline V gene are MNHEY and SMNVEV (reference sequence). The CDR3 has 17 residues. The CDR3 DNA follows: TGTGCCAGCAGTTGTTCTAGCGGTTCGTCCTCCTACAATGAGCAGTTCTTC. As protein: CASSCSSGSSSYNEQFF.

The chain joins TRBV5-4 to TRBJ1-2, with D perhaps TRBD1 (6 bases). The V end was cut by 3 bases, the J end by 7 bases, with 19 bases between. This CDR3 has 15 residues. The germline V gene encodes CDR1 SGHNT and CDR2 YYREEE (reference sequence). The CDR3 nucleotides are TGTGCCAGCAGCTACGGCAGGGGTCAAGGATCTGGCTACACCTTC. It yields the protein CASSYGRGQGSGYTF.

This chain links TRBV5-1 with TRBJ1-1, with D unresolved. The CDR3 is made up of 16 amino acids. Deletions cut 4 bases from V and 0 bases from J, with 16 bases between. The germline V gene encodes CDR1 SGHRS and CDR2 YFSETQ. CDR3 sequence reads: CASSPGRYSLNTEAFF. For the CDR3, the DNA is TGCGCCAGCAGCCCGGGGAGGTACAGCTTGAACACTGAAGCTTTCTTT. Full variable domain (rest looked up from reference TRBV5-1 and TRBJ1-1): KAGVTQTPRYLIKTRGQQVTLSCSPISGHRSVSWYQQTPGQGLQFLFEYFSETQRNKGNFPGRFSGRQFSNSRSEMNVSTLELGDSALYLCASSPGRYSLNTEAFFGQGTRLTVV.

The V and J genes are TRBV10-3 and TRBJ2-2, with TRBD1 as a possible D gene (5 bases). CDR1 and CDR2 (germline): ENHRY, SYGVKD. Trimming removed 0 bases from V and 3 bases from J, with 8 bases in between. This CDR3 is built from 15 residues. Here the CDR3 DNA reads TGTGCCATCAGTGAGTCTGGCAGGGACACCGGGGAGCTGTTTTTT. This sequence encodes CAISESGRDTGELFF.

J is TRBJ1-5 and V is TRBV11-2; the D gene is possibly TRBD1 (5 bases). CDR3 length: 15 residues. CDR1 and CDR2 (germline): SGHAT, FQNNGV. Trimming removed 0 bases from V and 4 bases from J, with 10 bases in between. CDR3 protein: CASSLDYRSNQPQHF. In DNA, the CDR3 is TGTGCCAGCAGCTTAGATTACAGGAGTAATCAGCCCCAGCATTTT.